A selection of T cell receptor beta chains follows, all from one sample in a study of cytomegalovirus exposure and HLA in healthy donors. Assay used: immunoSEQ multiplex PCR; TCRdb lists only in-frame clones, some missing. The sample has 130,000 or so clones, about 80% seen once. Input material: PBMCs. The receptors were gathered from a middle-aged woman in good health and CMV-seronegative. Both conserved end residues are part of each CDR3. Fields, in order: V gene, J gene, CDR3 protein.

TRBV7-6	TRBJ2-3	CASSLEGGTDTQYF
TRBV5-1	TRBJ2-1	CASSLLTGEVYNEQFF
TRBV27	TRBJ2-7	CAIGIRYEQYF
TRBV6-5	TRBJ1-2	CASATGVGYGYTF
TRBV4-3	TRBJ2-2	CASSQPSGSNTGELFF
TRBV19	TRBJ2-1	CASSIVVSYNEQFF
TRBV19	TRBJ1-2	CASSSPGWVYGYTF
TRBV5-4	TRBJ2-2	CASSKPTGTGRSAGELFF
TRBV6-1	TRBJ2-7	CASSVTPPGTGAYEQYF
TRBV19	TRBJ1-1	CASSIDGRVFASGEVFF
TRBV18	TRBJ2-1	CASSPSGQGFYEQFF
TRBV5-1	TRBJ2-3	CASSTLAGLTDTQYF
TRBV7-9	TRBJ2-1	CASSPTSGGHNEQFF
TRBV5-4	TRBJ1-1	CASSQRGGGTEAFF
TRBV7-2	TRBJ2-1	CASSFSWGPYNEQFF
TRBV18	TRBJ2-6	CASSPRAPGANVLTF
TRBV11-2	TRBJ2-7	CASSLSGLAGGQYF
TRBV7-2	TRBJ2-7	CASSLAFRYTNEQYF
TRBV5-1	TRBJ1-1	CVSSFSGREEAFF
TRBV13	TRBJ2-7	CASSTGSGAYEQYF